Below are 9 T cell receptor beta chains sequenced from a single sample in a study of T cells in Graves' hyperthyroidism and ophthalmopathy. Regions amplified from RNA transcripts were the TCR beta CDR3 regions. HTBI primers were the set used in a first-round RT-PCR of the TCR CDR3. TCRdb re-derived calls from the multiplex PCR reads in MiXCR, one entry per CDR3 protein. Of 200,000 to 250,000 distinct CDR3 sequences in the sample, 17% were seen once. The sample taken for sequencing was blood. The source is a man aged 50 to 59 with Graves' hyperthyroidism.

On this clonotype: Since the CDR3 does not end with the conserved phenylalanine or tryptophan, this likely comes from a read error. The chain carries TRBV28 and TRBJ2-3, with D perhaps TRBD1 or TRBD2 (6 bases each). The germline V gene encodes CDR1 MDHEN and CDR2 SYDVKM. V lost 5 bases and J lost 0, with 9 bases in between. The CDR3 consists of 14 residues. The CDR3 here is CASSTGTSTDTQYL. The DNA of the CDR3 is TGTGCCAGCAGTACAGGGACTAGCACAGATACGCAGTATCTT.

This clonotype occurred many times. CDR3 coding DNA: TGTGCCAGCAGTTTATGGGGTGTCAGGCTAGCGGGAGGTGCCTACGAGCAGTACTTC. It is translated as CASSLWGVRLAGGAYEQYF. The V gene is TRBV28, the J gene TRBJ2-7; TRBD2 matches at 11 bases. CDR1 is MDHEN and CDR2 is SYDVKM in the germline V gene. This CDR3 is built from 19 residues. Trimming at V came to 0 bases and at J to 2 bases, leaving 12 bases not matched to a gene.

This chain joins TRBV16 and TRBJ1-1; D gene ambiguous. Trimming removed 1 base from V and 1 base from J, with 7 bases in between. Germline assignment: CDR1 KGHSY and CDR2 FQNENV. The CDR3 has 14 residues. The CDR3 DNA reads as TGTGCCAGCAGCCAATATCCGGCGAACACTGAAGCTTTCTTT. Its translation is CASSQYPANTEAFF.

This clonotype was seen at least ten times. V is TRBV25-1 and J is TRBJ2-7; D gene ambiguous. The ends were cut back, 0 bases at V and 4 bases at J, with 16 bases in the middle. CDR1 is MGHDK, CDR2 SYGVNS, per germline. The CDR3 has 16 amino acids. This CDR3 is CASSEYLETPQYEQYF. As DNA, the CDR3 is TGTGCCAGCAGTGAATATTTGGAGACACCACAATACGAGCAGTACTTC.

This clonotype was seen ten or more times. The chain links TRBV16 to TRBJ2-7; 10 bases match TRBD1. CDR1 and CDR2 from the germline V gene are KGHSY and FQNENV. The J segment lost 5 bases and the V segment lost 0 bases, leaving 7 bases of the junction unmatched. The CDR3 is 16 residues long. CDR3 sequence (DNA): TGTGCCAGCAGCCAATCCTTGGACAGGGGGGTCCACGAGCAGTACTTC. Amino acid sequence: CASSQSLDRGVHEQYF. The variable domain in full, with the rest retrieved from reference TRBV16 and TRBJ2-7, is GEEVAQTPKHLVRGEGQKAKLYCAPIKGHSYVFWYQQVLKNEFKFLISFQNENVFDETGMPKERFSAKCLPNSPCSLEIQATKLEDSAVYFCASSQSLDRGVHEQYFGPGTRLTVT.

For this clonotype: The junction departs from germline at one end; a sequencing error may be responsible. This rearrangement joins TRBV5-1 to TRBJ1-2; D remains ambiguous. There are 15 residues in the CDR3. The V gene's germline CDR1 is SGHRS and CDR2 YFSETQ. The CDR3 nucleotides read TGTGCCAGCAGCTTGATCACACGAGCTAACTATGGCTACACCTTC. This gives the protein CASSLITRANYGYTF.

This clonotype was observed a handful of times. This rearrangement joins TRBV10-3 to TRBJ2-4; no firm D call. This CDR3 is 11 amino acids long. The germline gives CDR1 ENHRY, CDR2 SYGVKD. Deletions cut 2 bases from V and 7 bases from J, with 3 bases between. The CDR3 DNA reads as TGTGCCATCAGTGAGCGGAACATTCAGTACTTC. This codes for CAISERNIQYF.

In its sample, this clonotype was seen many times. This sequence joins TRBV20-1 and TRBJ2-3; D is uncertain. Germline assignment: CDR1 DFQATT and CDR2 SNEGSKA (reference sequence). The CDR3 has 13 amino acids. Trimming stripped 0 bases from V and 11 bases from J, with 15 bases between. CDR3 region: CSAREPTSSRQYF. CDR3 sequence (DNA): TGCAGTGCTAGAGAACCGACCTCGAGTCGGCAGTATTTT.

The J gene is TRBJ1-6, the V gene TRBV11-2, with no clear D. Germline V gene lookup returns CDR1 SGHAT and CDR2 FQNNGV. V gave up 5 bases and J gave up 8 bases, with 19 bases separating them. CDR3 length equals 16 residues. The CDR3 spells CASSRTVGGADSPLHF. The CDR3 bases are TGTGCCAGCAGCCGGACGGTCGGTGGAGCGGATTCACCCCTCCACTTT. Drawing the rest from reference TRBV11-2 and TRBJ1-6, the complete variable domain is EAGVAQSPRYKIIEKRQSVAFWCNPISGHATLYWYQQILGQGPKLLIQFQNNGVVDDSQLPKDRFSAERLKGVDSTLKIQPAKLEDSAVYLCASSRTVGGADSPLHFGNGTRLTVT.